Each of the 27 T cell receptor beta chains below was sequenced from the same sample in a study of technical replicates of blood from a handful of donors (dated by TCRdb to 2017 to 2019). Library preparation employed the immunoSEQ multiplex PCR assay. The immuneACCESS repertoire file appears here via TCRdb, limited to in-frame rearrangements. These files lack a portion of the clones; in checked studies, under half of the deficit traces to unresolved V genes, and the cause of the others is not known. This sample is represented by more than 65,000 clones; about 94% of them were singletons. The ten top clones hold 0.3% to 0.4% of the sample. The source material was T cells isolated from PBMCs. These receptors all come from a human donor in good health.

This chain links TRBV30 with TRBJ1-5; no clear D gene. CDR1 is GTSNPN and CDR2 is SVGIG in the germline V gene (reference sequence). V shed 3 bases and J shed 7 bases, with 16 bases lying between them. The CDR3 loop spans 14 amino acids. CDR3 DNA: TGTGCCTGGAGGCCTGGGTGGGCCTGGCAGCCCCAGCATTTT. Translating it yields CAWRPGWAWQPQHF. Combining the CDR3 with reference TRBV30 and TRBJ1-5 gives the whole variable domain SQTIHQWPATLVQPVGSPLSLECTVEGTSNPNLYWYRQAAGRGLQLLFYSVGIGQISSEVPQNLSASRPQDRQFILSSKKLLLSDSGFYLCAWRPGWAWQPQHFGDGTRLSIL.

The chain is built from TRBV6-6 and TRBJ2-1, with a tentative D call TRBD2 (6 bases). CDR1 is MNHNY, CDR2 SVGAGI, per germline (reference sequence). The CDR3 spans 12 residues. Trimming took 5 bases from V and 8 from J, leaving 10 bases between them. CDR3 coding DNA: TGTGCCAGCAGTAAGGGAGGTGATGAGCAGTTCTTC. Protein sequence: CASSKGGDEQFF.

CDR3: CASSLVGDQPQHF. CDR3 coding DNA: TGTGCCAGCAGCTTAGTCGGTGATCAGCCCCAGCATTTT. This sequence joins TRBV7-2 and TRBJ1-5; D remains ambiguous. The CDR3 contains 13 residues. V was pared by 1 base and J by 5 bases, with 6 bases between. The germline V gene has CDR1 SGHTA and CDR2 FQGNSA. Looking up the rest from reference TRBV7-2 and TRBJ1-5 gives the full variable domain: GAGVSQSPSNKVTEKGKDVELRCDPISGHTALYWYRQSLGQGLEFLIYFQGNSAPDKSGLPSDRFSAERTGGSVSTLTIQRTQQEDSAVYLCASSLVGDQPQHFGDGTRLSIL.

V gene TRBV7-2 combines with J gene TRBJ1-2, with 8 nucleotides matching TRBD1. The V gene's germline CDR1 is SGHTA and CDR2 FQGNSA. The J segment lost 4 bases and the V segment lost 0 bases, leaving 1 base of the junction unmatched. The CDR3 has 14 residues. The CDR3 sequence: CASSLAGTGYGYTF. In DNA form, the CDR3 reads TGTGCCAGCAGCTTAGCCGGGACAGGCTATGGCTACACCTTC.

The CDR3 DNA follows: TGTGCCAGCAGTTTGGGGGCATGGGAAGCTTTCTTT. It yields the protein CASSLGAWEAFF. V usage is TRBV28 and J usage is TRBJ1-1, with D maybe TRBD1 (6 bases). Germline V gene lookup returns CDR1 MDHEN and CDR2 SYDVKM. This CDR3 spans 12 amino acids. Trimming pared 3 bases from V and 8 bases from J, leaving 10 bases between.

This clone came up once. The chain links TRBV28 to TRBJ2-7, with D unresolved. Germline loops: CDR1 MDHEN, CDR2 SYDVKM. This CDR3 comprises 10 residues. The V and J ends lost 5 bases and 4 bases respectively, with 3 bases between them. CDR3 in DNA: TGTGCCAGCAGTCGGTACGAGCAGTACTTC. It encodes CASSRYEQYF. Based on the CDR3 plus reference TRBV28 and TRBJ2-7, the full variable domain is DVKVTQSSRYLVKRTGEKVFLECVQDMDHENMFWYRQDPGLGLRLIYFSYDVKMKEKGDIPEGYSVSREKKERFSLILESASTNQTSMYLCASSRYEQYFGPGTRLTVT.

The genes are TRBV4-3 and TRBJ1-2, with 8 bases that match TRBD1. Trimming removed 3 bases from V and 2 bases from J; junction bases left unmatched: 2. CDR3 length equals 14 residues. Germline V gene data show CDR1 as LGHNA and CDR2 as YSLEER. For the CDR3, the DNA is TGCGCCAGCAGCCATTGGACAGGGAACTATGGCTACACCTTC. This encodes CASSHWTGNYGYTF.

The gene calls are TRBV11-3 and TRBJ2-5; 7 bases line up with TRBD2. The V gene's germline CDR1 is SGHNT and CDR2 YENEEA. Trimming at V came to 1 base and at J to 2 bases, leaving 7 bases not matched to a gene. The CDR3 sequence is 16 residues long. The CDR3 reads CASSLGTSVYQETQYF. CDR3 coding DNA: TGTGCCAGCAGCTTAGGAACTAGCGTTTATCAAGAGACCCAGTACTTC.

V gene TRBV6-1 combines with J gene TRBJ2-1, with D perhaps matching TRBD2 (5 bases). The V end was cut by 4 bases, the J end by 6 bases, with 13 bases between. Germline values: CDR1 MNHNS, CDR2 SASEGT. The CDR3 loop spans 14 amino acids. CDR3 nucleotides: TGTGCCAGCAGTGGTCTCACTAGACGCAATGAGCAGTTCTTC. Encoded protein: CASSGLTRRNEQFF.

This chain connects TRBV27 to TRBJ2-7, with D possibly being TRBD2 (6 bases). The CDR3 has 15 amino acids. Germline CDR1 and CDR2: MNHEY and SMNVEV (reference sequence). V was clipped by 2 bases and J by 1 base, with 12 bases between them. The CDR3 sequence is CASSLGGTQSYEQYF. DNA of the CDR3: TGTGCCAGCAGTTTAGGGGGGACTCAGTCCTACGAGCAGTACTTC.

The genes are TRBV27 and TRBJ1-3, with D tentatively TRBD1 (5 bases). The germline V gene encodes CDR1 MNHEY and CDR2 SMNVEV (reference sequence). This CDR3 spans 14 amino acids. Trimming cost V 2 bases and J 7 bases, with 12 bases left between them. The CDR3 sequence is CASSLRWGFNTIYF. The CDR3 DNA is TGTGCCAGCAGTTTACGGTGGGGCTTCAACACCATATATTTT.

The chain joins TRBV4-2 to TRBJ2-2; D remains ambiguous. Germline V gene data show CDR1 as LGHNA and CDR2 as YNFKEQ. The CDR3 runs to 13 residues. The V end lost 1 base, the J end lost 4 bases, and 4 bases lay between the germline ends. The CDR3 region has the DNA TGTGCCAGCAGCCAAGTATTCACCGGGGAGCTGTTTTTT. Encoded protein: CASSQVFTGELFF.

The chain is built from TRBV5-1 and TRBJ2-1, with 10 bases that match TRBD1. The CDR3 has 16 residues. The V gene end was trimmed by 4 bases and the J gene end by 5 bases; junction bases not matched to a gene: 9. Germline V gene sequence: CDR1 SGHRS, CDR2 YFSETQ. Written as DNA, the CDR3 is TGCGCCAGCAGCCTGCTGGGGGGACAGGGGAACAATGAGCAGTTCTTC. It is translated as CASSLLGGQGNNEQFF.

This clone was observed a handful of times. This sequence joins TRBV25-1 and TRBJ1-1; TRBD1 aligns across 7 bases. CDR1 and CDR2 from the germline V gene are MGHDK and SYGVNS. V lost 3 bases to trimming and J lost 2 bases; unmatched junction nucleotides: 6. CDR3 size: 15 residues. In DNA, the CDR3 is TGTGCCAGCAGTGAGCCCAGGGGGTTAAACACTGAAGCTTTCTTT. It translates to CASSEPRGLNTEAFF.

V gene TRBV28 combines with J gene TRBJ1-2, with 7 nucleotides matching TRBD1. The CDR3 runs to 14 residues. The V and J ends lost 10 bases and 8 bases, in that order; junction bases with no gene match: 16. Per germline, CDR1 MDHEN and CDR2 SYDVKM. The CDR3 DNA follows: TGTGCCACCCAACAGGGGACCCGGCTAGCAGGCTACACCTTC. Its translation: CATQQGTRLAGYTF.

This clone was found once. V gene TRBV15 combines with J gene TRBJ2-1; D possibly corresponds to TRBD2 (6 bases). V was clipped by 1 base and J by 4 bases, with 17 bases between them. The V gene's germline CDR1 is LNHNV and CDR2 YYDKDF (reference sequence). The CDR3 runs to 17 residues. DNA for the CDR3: TGTGCCACCAGCAGAGGTGGTTTGACGGGAGTATACAATGAGCAGTTCTTC. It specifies CATSRGGLTGVYNEQFF.

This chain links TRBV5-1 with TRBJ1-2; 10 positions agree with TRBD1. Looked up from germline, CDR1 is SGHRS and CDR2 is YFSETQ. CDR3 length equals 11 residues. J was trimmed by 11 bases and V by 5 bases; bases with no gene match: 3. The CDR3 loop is CASSPDRGYTF. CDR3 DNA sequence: TGCGCCAGCAGTCCGGACAGGGGGTACACCTTC.

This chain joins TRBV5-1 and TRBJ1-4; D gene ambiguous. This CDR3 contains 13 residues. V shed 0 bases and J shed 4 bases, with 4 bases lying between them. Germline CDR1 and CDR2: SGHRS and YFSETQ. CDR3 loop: CASSLDSNEKLFF. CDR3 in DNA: TGCGCCAGCAGCTTGGACAGTAATGAAAAACTGTTTTTT. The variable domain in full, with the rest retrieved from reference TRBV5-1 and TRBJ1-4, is KAGVTQTPRYLIKTRGQQVTLSCSPISGHRSVSWYQQTPGQGLQFLFEYFSETQRNKGNFPGRFSGRQFSNSRSEMNVSTLELGDSALYLCASSLDSNEKLFFGSGTQLSVL.

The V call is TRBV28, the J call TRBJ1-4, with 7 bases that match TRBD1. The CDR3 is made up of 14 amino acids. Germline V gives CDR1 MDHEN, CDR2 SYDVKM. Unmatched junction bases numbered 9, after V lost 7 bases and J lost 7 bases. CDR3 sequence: CASTADRVGEKLFF. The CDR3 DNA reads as TGTGCCAGCACGGCCGACAGGGTGGGTGAAAAACTGTTTTTT.

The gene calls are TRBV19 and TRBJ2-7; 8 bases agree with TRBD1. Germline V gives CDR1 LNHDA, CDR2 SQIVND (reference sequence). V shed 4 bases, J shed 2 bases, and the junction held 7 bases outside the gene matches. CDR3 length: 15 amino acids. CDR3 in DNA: TGTGCCAGTAGTACCTCCGGGACAGGAACCTACGAGCAGTACTTC. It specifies CASSTSGTGTYEQYF.

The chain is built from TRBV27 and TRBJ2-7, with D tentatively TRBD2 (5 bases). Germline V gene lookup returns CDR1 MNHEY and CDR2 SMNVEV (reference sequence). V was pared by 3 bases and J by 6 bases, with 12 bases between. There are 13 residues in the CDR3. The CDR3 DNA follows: TGTGCCAGCAGTTTCACTAGATCCGGCGAGCAGTACTTC. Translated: CASSFTRSGEQYF.

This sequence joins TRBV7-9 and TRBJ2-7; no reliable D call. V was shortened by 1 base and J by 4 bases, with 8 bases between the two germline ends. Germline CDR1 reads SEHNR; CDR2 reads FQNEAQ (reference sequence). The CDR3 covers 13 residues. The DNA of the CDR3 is TGTGCCAGCAGCTTAGAACACGTGTACGAGCAGTACTTC. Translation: CASSLEHVYEQYF. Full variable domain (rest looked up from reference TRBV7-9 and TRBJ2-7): DTGVSQNPRHKITKRGQNVTFRCDPISEHNRLYWYRQTLGQGPEFLTYFQNEAQLEKSRLLSDRFSAERPKGSFSTLEIQRTEQGDSAMYLCASSLEHVYEQYFGPGTRLTVT.

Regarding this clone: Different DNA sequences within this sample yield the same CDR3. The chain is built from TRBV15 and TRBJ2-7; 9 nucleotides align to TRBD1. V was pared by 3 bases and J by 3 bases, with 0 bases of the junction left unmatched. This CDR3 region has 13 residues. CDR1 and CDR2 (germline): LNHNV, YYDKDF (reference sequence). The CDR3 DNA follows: TGTGCCACCAGCAGGGACAGGGGCTACGAGCAGTACTTC. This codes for CATSRDRGYEQYF.

The CDR3 sequence is CASTWDRGGQPQHF. The CDR3 coding sequence is TGTGCCAGCACCTGGGACAGGGGTGGACAGCCCCAGCATTTT. This sequence joins TRBV28 and TRBJ1-5; 10 positions agree with TRBD1. The V segment lost 7 bases and the J segment 7 bases; nucleotides outside the gene matches: 7. The CDR3 runs to 14 residues. Germline V gene lookup returns CDR1 MDHEN and CDR2 SYDVKM.

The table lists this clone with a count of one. This CDR3 is CASSYSGSPTDTQYF. In DNA form, the CDR3 reads TGTGCCAGCAGTTATAGCGGGAGTCCTACAGATACGCAGTATTTT. The rearrangement joins TRBV6-6 to TRBJ2-3, with TRBD2 identical over 9 bases. Germline V gene sequence: CDR1 MNHNY, CDR2 SVGAGI (reference sequence). V dropped 3 bases and J dropped 3; count of bases not matched to a gene: 4. The CDR3 runs 15 residues.

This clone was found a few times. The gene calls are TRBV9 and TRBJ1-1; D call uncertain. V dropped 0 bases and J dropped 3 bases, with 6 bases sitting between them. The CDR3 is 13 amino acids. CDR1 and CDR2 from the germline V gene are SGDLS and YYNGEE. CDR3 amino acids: CASSVASDTEAFF. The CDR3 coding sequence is TGTGCCAGCAGCGTAGCTTCAGACACTGAAGCTTTCTTT. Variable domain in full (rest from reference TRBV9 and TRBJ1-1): DSGVTQTPKHLITATGQRVTLRCSPRSGDLSVYWYQQSLDQGLQFLIQYYNGEERAKGNILERFSAQQFPDLHSELNLSSLELGDSALYFCASSVASDTEAFFGQGTRLTVV.

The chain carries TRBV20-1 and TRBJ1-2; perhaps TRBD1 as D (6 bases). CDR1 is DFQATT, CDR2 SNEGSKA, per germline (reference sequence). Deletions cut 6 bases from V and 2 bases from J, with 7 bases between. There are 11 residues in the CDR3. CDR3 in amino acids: CSAGQNYGYTF. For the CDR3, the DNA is TGCAGTGCGGGACAAAACTATGGCTACACCTTC.